The rows below give T cell receptor beta chains drawn from one sample of a study of radiotherapy plus CTLA-4 blockade in lung cancer. Measured with immunoSEQ multiplex PCR; TCRdb has only the in-frame clones, and not every one. The sample yields around 130,000 clones, 75% to 90% seen once. Sequencing used peripheral blood, obtained from a patient treated with radiotherapy plus ipilimumab. These receptors all stem from a human donor with non-small cell lung cancer that progressed on radiotherapy plus ipilimumab. Both conserved end residues are part of each CDR3.

>TRBV7-9|TRBJ1-1
CASSPLTGAGTEAFF
>TRBV15|TRBJ1-1
CATSRVANTEAFF
>TRBV21-1|TRBJ1-5
CASSKDPPRVRHQPQHF
>TRBV4-1|TRBJ2-6
CASSHVLGQGGSGANVLTF
>TRBV2|TRBJ2-1
CASRETREQFF
>TRBV19|TRBJ1-4
CASSIGGGGSNEKLFF
>TRBV5-1|TRBJ2-7
CASSSRGATYEQYF
>TRBV19|TRBJ1-1
CASRIGLHDVPLNTEAFF
>TRBV5-1|TRBJ2-7
CASSSPGQGGEQYF
>TRBV18|TRBJ2-1
CASSQTGTVYNEQFF
>TRBV28|TRBJ2-2
CASSPAGLAGGIGELFF
>TRBV30|TRBJ1-1
CAWSDEGGAFF
>TRBV4-1|TRBJ2-7
CASGGGEQYF
>TRBV5-1|TRBJ1-1
CASSLAQGGTEAFF
>TRBV13|TRBJ1-3
CASSPRQSSSGNTIYF
>TRBV18|TRBJ2-5
CASSPSTSGMETQYF
>TRBV6-1|TRBJ2-7
CASSASSSQGYEQYF
>TRBV25-1|TRBJ1-2
CASSAIEGKSANYGYTF
>TRBV4-1|TRBJ2-7
CASSQRVAYEQYF
>TRBV28|TRBJ1-1
CASSPNRQGRTEAFF
>TRBV27|TRBJ2-1
CASSLTAGGLGNEQFF
>TRBV7-2|TRBJ2-3
CASSSPTATTDTQYF
>TRBV6-1|TRBJ2-2
CASAGNTGELFF
>TRBV11-2|TRBJ1-3
CASSLVGNTIYF
>TRBV27|TRBJ1-4
CASRMGRRNEKLFF
>TRBV6-1|TRBJ2-7
CASSGQGAHEQYF
>TRBV15|TRBJ1-1
CATSRGREDTEAFF
>TRBV11-3|TRBJ2-7
CASSLAGGNEQYF
>TRBV7-6|TRBJ2-5
CASSLRPGLAGGGETQYF
>TRBV27|TRBJ1-2
CASSHHGSDGGGGGYTF
>TRBV12-5|TRBJ2-3
CASGLPAGTGVTDTQYF
>TRBV9|TRBJ2-7
CASSVGLGANEQYF
>TRBV6-1|TRBJ1-3
CASVGRSSGNTIYF
>TRBV27|TRBJ1-5
CASSSRQGVQPQHF
>TRBV6-5|TRBJ1-1
CASSYSSRGNTEAFF
>TRBV6-6|TRBJ2-1
CASSYGGGGRGEQFF
>TRBV19|TRBJ2-5
CASGLAGQETQYF
>TRBV2|TRBJ1-1
CASKEQELNEAFF
>TRBV6-1|TRBJ2-5
CASSPGGYQETQYF
>TRBV7-2|TRBJ2-1
CASSLAFSPAVNEQFF
>TRBV5-6|TRBJ2-7
CASSFGTPSYEQYF
>TRBV27|TRBJ1-1
CASSQTAGLAEAFF
>TRBV29-1|TRBJ2-7
CSVGLPNEQYF
>TRBV15|TRBJ2-1
CATSRGSSGNEQFF
>TRBV29-1|TRBJ2-3
CSVVFADTQYF
>TRBV30|TRBJ2-5
CAWSTMETQYF
>TRBV5-1|TRBJ2-1
CASSPGLSADYNEQFF
>TRBV5-1|TRBJ2-2
CASSFSQGTRSTGELFF
>TRBV5-6|TRBJ2-3
CASSFRQGLTDTQYF
>TRBV19|TRBJ2-5
CASSKGTSGSETQYF
>TRBV19|TRBJ1-3
CASSTTVFRDTIYF
>TRBV5-1|TRBJ2-1
CASSFSSGGSSYNEQFF